The rows below give T cell receptor beta chains drawn from one sample of a study of T cell repertoires in cytomegalovirus infection. TCRdb reprocessed the reads with MiXCR, giving one entry per CDR3 protein. Of approximately 500,000 distinct CDR3 sequences detected, about 11% appear once; the ten largest clones hold about 9.4%. The specimen was PBMCs. All receptors come from a human donor in good health (CMV status not recorded). Some clones in this sample may be carry-over from other donors' samples. CDR3s include the opening cysteine and the closing phenylalanine or tryptophan. The D gene is left open where the match is weak. Clone size is not always given. Where it is, it says once, few, many or a class for expanded clones.

size	length	V	J	D	CDR3	DNA
many	14	TRBV12-3/TRBV12-4	TRBJ2-3	NA	CASSSGTSTDTQYF	TGTGCCAGCAGCTCCGGGACTAGCACAGATACGCAGTATTTT
many	17	TRBV19	TRBJ1-3	NA	CASSSPARIMSGNTIYF	TGTGCCAGTAGTTCGCCGGCGAGGATTATGTCTGGAAACACCATATATTTT
few	16	TRBV3-1	TRBJ2-7	TRBD2	CASSPTGTTSFYEQYF	TGTGCCAGCAGCCCGACCGGGACTACATCCTTCTACGAGCAGTACTTC
many	17	TRBV6-2/TRBV6-3	TRBJ1-2	NA	CASSYVDGPQILYGYTF	TGTGCCAGCAGTTATGTGGACGGCCCTCAAATTCTCTATGGCTACACCTTC
many	15	TRBV20-1	TRBJ2-2	NA	CSARDRTENTGELFF	TGCAGTGCTAGAGACAGGACAGAGAACACCGGGGAGCTGTTTTTT
many	13	TRBV20-1	TRBJ2-7	NA	CSATASEPYEQYF	TGCAGTGCTACGGCTAGCGAGCCCTACGAGCAGTACTTC
many	16	TRBV9	TRBJ2-7	NA	CASSVGTGIYSYEQYF	TGTGCCAGCAGCGTAGGAACAGGGATTTACTCCTACGAGCAGTACTTC
many	16	TRBV6-1	TRBJ2-3	TRBD2	CASSETSGGGTDTQYF	TGTGCCAGCAGTGAGACTAGCGGGGGAGGCACAGATACGCAGTATTTT
few	14	TRBV7-7	TRBJ2-5	NA	CASSLGYGKETQYF	TGTGCTAGCAGCTTAGGGTACGGGAAAGAGACCCAGTACTTC
many	13	TRBV7-8	TRBJ1-6	NA	CASTPRGGTPLHF	TGTGCCAGCACACCGCGGGGGGGTACACCCCTCCACTTT
NA	14	TRBV10-3	TRBJ2-1	TRBD1	CAIRTGGENNKQFF	TGTGCCATCAGAACAGGGGGAGAGAACAATAAGCAGTTCTTC
few	14	TRBV5-4	TRBJ2-2	NA	CASKDRRNTGELFF	TGTGCCAGCAAAGACCGGAGAAACACCGGGGAGCTGTTTTTT
many	13	TRBV6-1	TRBJ1-1	NA	CASSQPRNTEAFF	TGTGCCAGCAGCCAACCAAGGAACACTGAAGCTTTCTTT
many	17	TRBV20-1	TRBJ2-2	TRBD1	CSARPVSGQGNTGELFF	TGCAGTGCTAGACCCGTTTCGGGACAGGGCAACACCGGGGAGCTGTTTTTT
NA	15	TRBV29-1	TRBJ2-7	TRBD1	CSVGGLTGITYEQYF	TGCAGCGTTGGGGGGCTGACAGGGATAACCTACGAGCAGTACTTC
many	15	TRBV7-6	TRBJ2-4	NA	CASSLALGPGDIQYF	TGTGCCAGCAGCTTAGCGCTCGGCCCGGGGGACATTCAGTACTTC
many	16	TRBV28	TRBJ2-2	NA	CASSLRGREDTGELFF	TGTGCCAGCAGTTTAAGAGGCAGGGAGGACACCGGGGAGCTGTTTTTT
many	15	TRBV19	TRBJ2-7	NA	CASSMNGGPPYEQYF	TGTGCCAGTAGTATGAATGGAGGACCTCCCTACGAGCAGTACTTC
many	17	TRBV4-1	TRBJ1-5	NA	CASSQDSGGPIGQPQHF	TGCGCCAGCAGCCAAGACTCCGGGGGCCCGATCGGCCAGCCCCAGCATTTT
many	19	TRBV7-9	TRBJ2-2	TRBD1	CASSLVWSQRQGRTGELFF	TGTGCCAGCAGCTTAGTATGGAGCCAAAGACAGGGGCGAACCGGGGAGCTGTTTTTT
NA	16	TRBV7-9	TRBJ2-7	NA	CASSLARGLGNYEQYF	TGTGCCAGCAGCTTAGCCCGGGGGTTGGGGAACTACGAGCAGTACTTC
many	15	TRBV10-3	TRBJ2-2	TRBD2	CAISVAGDNTGELFF	TGTGCCATCAGTGTGGCGGGGGACAACACCGGGGAGCTGTTTTTT
many	13	TRBV6-5	TRBJ2-7	NA	CASAILGGGEQYF	TGTGCCAGCGCCATATTGGGAGGCGGCGAGCAGTACTTC
few	13	TRBV10-3	TRBJ2-5	NA	CASCRDGRETQYF	TGTGCCTCGTGCCGGGACGGACGGGAGACCCAGTACTTC
many	15	TRBV2	TRBJ2-2	NA	CASSDRGPNTGELFF	TGTGCCAGCAGTGATCGCGGGCCGAACACCGGGGAGCTGTTTTTT
few	11	TRBV19	TRBJ2-3	NA	CASSMGGTQYF	TGTGCCAGTAGTATGGGTGGTACGCAGTATTTT
many	16	TRBV7-8	TRBJ1-2	NA	CASSPSRHSPLGGYTF	TGTGCCAGCAGCCCCTCCAGGCACAGCCCTCTCGGCGGCTACACCTTC
many	13	TRBV29-1	TRBJ1-1	NA	CSVEGGMNTEAFF	TGCAGCGTTGAAGGGGGTATGAACACTGAAGCTTTCTTT
NA	14	TRBV20-1	TRBJ2-1	TRBD2	CSASGLAGYNEQFF	TGCAGTGCTAGCGGACTAGCGGGGTACAATGAGCAGTTCTTC
many	15	TRBV7-2	TRBJ2-7	NA	CASSLDQGTHREQYF	TGTGCCAGCAGCTTAGACCAGGGAACCCACCGCGAGCAGTACTTC
many	13	TRBV7-3	TRBJ2-1	NA	CASSWGDVNEQFF	TGTGCCAGCAGCTGGGGGGATGTTAATGAGCAGTTCTTC
few	12	TRBV30	TRBJ2-4	TRBD1	CAWCPGQGVQYF	TGTGCCTGGTGCCCCGGACAGGGGGTTCAGTACTTC
many	17	TRBV4-2	TRBJ1-6	NA	CASSQDLNRKGESPLHF	TGTGCCAGCAGCCAAGATCTCAACAGGAAAGGAGAATCACCCCTCCACTTT
many	16	TRBV7-9	TRBJ2-1	TRBD2	CASSPAIAGTYNEQFF	TGTGCCAGCAGCCCAGCCATAGCGGGGACCTACAATGAGCAGTTCTTC
NA	13	TRBV12-3/TRBV12-4	TRBJ2-7	NA	CASSFLRADEQYF	TGTGCCAGCAGTTTCCTCAGGGCGGACGAGCAGTACTTC
NA	15	TRBV5-5	TRBJ2-2	TRBD2	CATTTSGVRSGELFF	TGTGCCACCACGACTAGCGGAGTTAGATCGGGGGAGCTGTTTTTT
many	13	TRBV10-3	TRBJ2-7	NA	CAISESAGGILYF	TGTGCCATCAGTGAGTCCGCAGGGGGGATACTCTACTTC
few	17	TRBV9	TRBJ2-3	TRBD2	CASSVEETSGRSDTQYF	TGTGCCAGCAGCGTAGAGGAGACTAGCGGGAGATCAGATACGCAGTATTTT
NA	14	TRBV12-3/TRBV12-4	TRBJ2-2	NA	CASRGGGSTGELFF	TGTGCCAGCAGGGGGGGTGGGAGCACCGGGGAGCTGTTTTTT
NA	12	TRBV4-1	TRBJ1-1	NA	CASSHISAEAFF	TGTGCCAGCAGCCACATCTCCGCTGAAGCTTTCTTT
many	14	TRBV5-1	TRBJ2-7	NA	CASSPPVTGYEQYF	TGCGCCAGCAGCCCCCCTGTCACGGGCTACGAGCAGTACTTC
many	17	TRBV19	TRBJ2-3	NA	CASSPVRDQQYTDTQYF	TGTGCCAGTAGTCCCGTGAGGGACCAACAATACACAGATACGCAGTATTTT
many	15	TRBV11-2	TRBJ2-5	NA	CASSLYGNRQETQYF	TGTGCCAGCAGCTTATACGGGAACCGCCAAGAGACCCAGTACTTC
few	14	TRBV28	TRBJ2-4	TRBD1	CASSDRGRQNIQYF	TGTGCCAGCAGTGACAGGGGGAGGCAAAACATTCAGTACTTC
many	14	TRBV20-1	TRBJ2-3	NA	CSARRGRDTDTQYF	TGCAGTGCGAGACGGGGACGGGATACAGATACGCAGTATTTT
many	14	TRBV2	TRBJ1-2	TRBD1	CASRAGGEVYGYTF	TGTGCCAGCAGGGCAGGGGGCGAGGTCTATGGCTACACCTTC
many	13	TRBV24-1	TRBJ1-1	NA	CATSDSANTEAFF	TGTGCCACCAGTGATTCCGCGAACACTGAAGCTTTCTTT
NA	14	TRBV28	TRBJ2-1	TRBD2	CASSELAGGNEQFF	TGTGCCAGCAGTGAACTAGCGGGAGGGAATGAGCAGTTCTTC
many	16	TRBV7-7	TRBJ2-3	TRBD2	CASSPNPGLGSGKQYF	TGTGCTAGCAGTCCGAATCCGGGACTAGGATCCGGTAAACAGTATTTT
NA	15	TRBV5-4	TRBJ2-5	TRBD2	CASSYSWGLDETQYF	TGTGCCAGCAGCTACTCTTGGGGACTAGACGAGACCCAGTACTTC
many	12	TRBV7-9	TRBJ2-1	NA	CASSSALFGQFF	TGTGCCAGCAGCTCCGCCTTATTTGGGCAGTTCTTC
NA	13	TRBV20-1	TRBJ2-1	NA	CSARGLLLAEQFF	TGCAGTGCTAGGGGGCTCCTCCTAGCGGAGCAGTTCTTC